The entry below describes one TCR beta chain. The data originate from a study of blood T cell repertoires in COVID-19. Study information: Both acute and convalescent COVID-19 samples were obtained from the United States, Italy and Spain. Sources were T cells, B-cell-depleted T cells, or PBMCs; the material itself was cDNA or gDNA.

As originally analysed: Estimation of nucleated cell counts relied on the amplification of reference gene primers. Measured with immunoSEQ multiplex PCR; TCRdb has only the in-frame clones, and not every one. D and trimming come from the DNA, and the V and J calls and clone size come from that table. The sample records 100,000 or so clones, 80% being singletons. Germline V gene data show CDR1 as MNHEY and CDR2 as SVGAGI. This CDR3 contains 13 residues. V gave up 6 bases and J gave up 6 bases; unmatched junction bases: 6. The sample taken for sequencing was peripheral blood. The chain couples TRBV6-5 to TRBJ1-2, with 8 bases matching TRBD1. The TCR originated in a human donor in a cohort sampled during active COVID-19. CDR3 DNA sequence: TGTGCCAGCAGACCGCGGACAGGGAATGGCTACACCTTC. This encodes CASRPRTGNGYTF.